This T cell receptor (beta chain) emerged from a study of shared clonotypes between healthy human individuals (dated by TCRdb to the early 2020s). With regard to the full study: The cohort comprised two women and a few men aged 18 to 49 years. Per donor, three plates each were used for CD4 naive and CD4 memory, two for CD8 naive, and one for CD8 memory. Blood TCR repertoires of five healthy adults were deeply sequenced to estimate repertoire size and the extent of clonotype sharing between individuals. To increase sequencing depth and limit assay-specific biases, TCR repertoire library preparation and sequencing were carried out by different laboratories using diverse techniques. Per donor, leukapheresis produced somewhere between about 0.94 and 10 billion PBMCs.

Trimming leaves V shorter by 8 bases and J shorter by 6 bases, with the junction holding 5 bases beyond the gene matches. From the germline V gene, CDR1 is MGHDK and CDR2 is SYGVNS. Reading from cysteine to phenylalanine, the CDR3 counts 13 amino acids. Only the CDR3 portion is preserved as DNA: 39 bases, with reading frame beginning at the first base. The donors were healthy, HIV-negative adults with no recently reported acute infections or vaccinations. Every donor was a Caucasian adult residing in Nashville, Tennessee, USA. CD4+ T cells were enriched by magnetic negative selection, after which naive cells were positively selected on CD45RA and the negative fraction was taken as the memory subset. Blood was obtained by leukapheresis, after which PBMCs were separated by Ficoll-Histopaque density gradient centrifugation and cryopreserved in liquid nitrogen vapor phase. Analytical flow cytometry was used to check the purity and quantity of each magnetically sorted T cell population. Genomic DNA was isolated from each sorted fraction and quantified by UV absorbance on a Nanodrop 2000c.

Using the deep immunoSEQ assay, TCR CDR3 regions were amplified from genomic DNA by multiplex PCR. Extracted genomic DNA from each cell subset was spread evenly across all wells of several immunoSEQ 96-well plates, with each plate serving as a replicate. For sorted subsets, about 220 ng of genomic DNA, equivalent to 25,000 to 35,000 T cell genomes, went into each replicate PCR. Purified libraries were measured with a Qubit 3.0 fluorometer, size-checked on a Bioanalyzer 2100, and measured again with the KAPA Library Quantification kit. A separate single-read 150-cycle Illumina NextSeq 550 flow cell was used to sequence each immunoSEQ 96-well plate. The original pipeline was this. Because the immunoSEQ output included only junctional sequences and no quality scores, the filtering could not be the same as the filtering used for full-length reads. Sequences were annotated with PyIR, a Python wrapper for IgBLAST v1.9, and V/J genes and CDR3 were assigned using IMGT germline references. Reads were filtered out if the reads had weak V/J assignments (E-value above 1e-6), no CDR3, stop codons, out-of-frame junctions, or ambiguous translated residues. V3J clonotypes were defined as sequences sharing an identical inferred V gene, J gene, and CDR3 amino acid sequence. To compute the percentage overlap between repertoires, the number of shared unique clonotypes was divided by the size of the smaller repertoire. Repertoire richness was assessed with RTK rarefaction, the Chao1 estimator, and Recon v2.1 estimates of unobserved clonotypes. OLGA was used to compute generation probabilities for all TCRbeta clonotypes that the gDNA method yielded from a handful of donors. Entries here come from immuneACCESS through TCRdb and include only in-frame sequences with V and J called. Some clones fail to appear in such tables; in the studies checked, an unresolved V gene covers under half of the shortfall, and the cause of the remainder is unknown. V and J calls and clone size are given by that table; D and trimming were obtained from the DNA. This sample holds about 1.5 million clones; under 99% were observed only once. The ten top clones hold around 0.45% of the sample.

The paper's findings and limits, for the study overall: Across a handful of donors, 5% to 6% of naive CD4, approximately 4% of naive CD8, 2% to 2.5% of memory CD4, and under 0.45% of memory CD8 clonotypes were shared. Rarefaction of sorted-subset datasets indicated incomplete sequencing despite the large sequencing depth. Naive subsets generally had larger estimated clonotype richness than memory subsets did. Sampling was limited to blood, and TCR repertoires in tissue likely differ from TCR repertoires in blood. Higher generation probabilities were observed for clonotypes shared by all four sorted-subset donors than for non-shared clonotypes. Because the study included a small number of donors, the genetic and exposure-history diversity represented was limited. Based on pairwise subsampling, the degree of clonotype sharing among donors was expected to be affected by sequencing depth.

Of note for this clone: What this receptor recognizes is not known. It has no much larger one-base neighbor in the sample; base qualities were not kept.

In this chain, TRBV25-1 is recombined with TRBJ2-3; 10 bases in between match TRBD2. The receptor comes from a man under 40 in good health. The sequenced sample consisted of naive CD4+ T cells sorted from blood. The cell subset or site label of this sample denotes: CD45RA+ positively selected. The DNA sequence follows: TGTGCCAGCGGAGCGGGAGGGGCGGATACGCAGTATTTT. The resulting protein is CASGAGGADTQYF. The CDR3, completed at both ends by the reference TRBV25-1 and TRBJ2-3 genes, gives the full variable domain EADIYQTPRYLVIGTGKKITLECSQTMGHDKMYWYQQDPGMELHLIHYSYGVNSTEKGDLSSESTVSRIRTEHFPLTLESARPSHTSQYLCASGAGGADTQYFGPGTRLTVL.